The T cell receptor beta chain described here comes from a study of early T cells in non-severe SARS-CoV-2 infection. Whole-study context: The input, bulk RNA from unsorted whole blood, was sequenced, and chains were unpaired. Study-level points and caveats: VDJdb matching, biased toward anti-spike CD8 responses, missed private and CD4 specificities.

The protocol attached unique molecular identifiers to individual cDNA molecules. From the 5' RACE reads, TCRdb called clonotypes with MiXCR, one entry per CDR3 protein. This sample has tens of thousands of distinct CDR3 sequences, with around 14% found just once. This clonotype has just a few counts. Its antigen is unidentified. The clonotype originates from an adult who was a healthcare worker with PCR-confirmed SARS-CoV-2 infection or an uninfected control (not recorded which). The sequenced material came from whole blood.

The CDR3 protein is CASSVGSGTQTQYF. The CDR3 region has the DNA TGTGCCAGCAGCGTAGGTAGCGGTACGCAGACCCAGTACTTC. The chain employs TRBV9 and TRBJ2-5, with a weak D call TRBD2 (6 bases). V lost 0 bases and J lost 6, with 12 bases in between. Germline V CDR1 and CDR2: SGDLS, YYNGEE. There are 14 residues in the CDR3.